The clone carrying this T cell receptor (beta chain) appeared a few times. Its specificity is not known. With a J-beta primer mix and a sample-barcoded 5' primer, a second PCR ran about 7 to 11 cycles. In TCRdb, the 5' RACE reads were re-called with MiXCR into one record per CDR3 protein. The sample consists of 650,000 to 1,000,000 distinct CDR3 sequences, about 36% of them appearing once. Trimming stripped 6 bases from V and 1 base from J, with 15 bases between. The CDR3 has 14 residues. The germline CDR1 and CDR2 sequences are DFQATT and SNEGSKA (reference sequence). The source of the sample is a study of blood T cells in healthy people across ages. Isolation yielded PBMCs, at least 7 million per sample, in every case. Overall study results and limits: Reliance upon unsorted PBMCs precluded definitive naive versus antigen-experienced comparison.

Sequencing input: blood. The chain employs TRBV20-1 and TRBJ1-1, with a weak D call TRBD1 (5 bases). This TCR derives from a man between 18 and 29 years old in good health. The CDR3 reads CSAKQGSGNTEAFF. DNA of the CDR3: TGCAGTGCCAAGCAGGGATCCGGGAACACTGAAGCTTTCTTT.